This TCR beta chain emerged from a study of T cell changes during pregnancy in multiple sclerosis (dated by TCRdb to the late 2010s). A note on the overall study: Changes in the T cell repertoire over the course of pregnancy were examined in this study in women with multiple sclerosis.

Libraries were built with the immunoSEQ multiplex PCR assay. Drawn from immuneACCESS, this table holds only the in-frame rearrangements with V and J called that TCRdb kept. Clones are partly lost; checked studies trace under half to an unresolved V gene and leave the rest unexplained. For this sample the table gives more than 90,000 clones, of which about 93% were detected only once. The top ten clones comprise more than 1.5% of the sample. Regarding this clone: This clone's antigen is unknown. There are no base qualities to consult, and no much larger clone falls within one base.

CDR1 and CDR2, looked up from the germline V gene (reference sequence), are LNHDA and SQIVND. CDR3 length: 14 amino acids, cysteine to phenylalanine. CDR3 DNA is the only sequence kept; it has 42 bases, read in frame from the first base. Relative to germline, V is 5 bases shorter and J is 4 bases shorter, with 14 bases between their ends. The TCR comes from a female donor with multiple sclerosis, enrolled in a pregnancy study. Sample: peripheral blood, taken in the third trimester of pregnancy. The chain joins TRBV19 to TRBJ1-2, with the D gene not clear enough to name. The DNA sequence is TGTGCCAGTAGTCCTCAGGACGGACTCTATGGCTACACCTTC. Translated, this is CASSPQDGLYGYTF. Beyond the CDR3, the reference TRBV19 and TRBJ1-2 genes provide the residues; the full variable domain reads: DGGITQSPKYLFRKEGQNVTLSCEQNLNHDAMYWYRQDPGQGLRLIYYSQIVNDFQKGDIAEGYSVSREKKESFPLTVTSAQKNPTAFYLCASSPQDGLYGYTFGSGTRLTVV.